These 14 T cell receptor beta chains share one sample of origin, sequenced in a study of monozygotic twins with inflammatory bowel disease. Reanalyzing the 5' RACE reads, TCRdb keeps one entry per CDR3 protein, without DNA. The listing contains 330,000 or so distinct CDR3 sequences. The material sequenced was blood. All receptors derive from a human donor with ulcerative colitis or Crohn's disease, or a healthy co-twin of an affected twin (not recorded which).

The CDR3 spells CSVDNGGWTEAFF. V is TRBV29-1 and J is TRBJ1-1; lacking DNA, the TRBD1 call made by TCRdb goes unchecked. The CDR3 runs 13 residues. CDR1 is SQVTM, CDR2 ANQGSEA, per germline.

This chain uses TRBV5-6 with TRBJ1-5. This CDR3 is built from 13 residues. The germline V gene encodes CDR1 SGHDT and CDR2 YYEEEE. CDR3: CASSFFSNQPQHF.

V is TRBV7-3 and J is TRBJ2-3. Germline assignment: CDR1 SGHTA and CDR2 FQGTGA. CDR3 length: 13 residues. The CDR3 loop is CASSYLTTDTQYF.

The rearrangement joins TRBV7-2 to TRBJ1-3. The CDR3 contains 14 residues. CDR1 and CDR2 from the germline V gene are SGHTA and FQGNSA. The CDR3 reads CASTSRGDGNTIYF.

The chain couples TRBV28 to TRBJ2-6; TCRdb's D gene call, TRBD1, goes unchecked for lack of DNA. The CDR3 sequence is 22 residues long. The germline gives CDR1 MDHEN, CDR2 SYDVKM. CDR3: CASTFTRGRGGPAISGANVLTF. Drawing the rest from reference TRBV28 and TRBJ2-6, the complete variable domain is DVKVTQSSRYLVKRTGEKVFLECVQDMDHENMFWYRQDPGLGLRLIYFSYDVKMKEKGDIPEGYSVSREKKERFSLILESASTNQTSMYLCASTFTRGRGGPAISGANVLTFGAGSRLTVL.

The V gene is TRBV3-1, the J gene TRBJ2-1; TCRdb indicates TRBD2, and absent DNA this call remains unverified. The germline V gene has CDR1 LGHDT and CDR2 YNNKEL (reference sequence). CDR3 length: 16 residues. The CDR3 here is CASSTTSGGPNNEQFF.

The chain has TRBV10-1 and TRBJ1-2. This CDR3 comprises 13 residues. CDR1 and CDR2 (germline): WNHNN, SYGVQD (reference sequence). The CDR3 spells CASSSWRNYGYTF.

This rearrangement joins TRBV7-6 to TRBJ1-2; as DNA is missing, the TRBD1 call by TCRdb cannot be tested. The CDR3 length is 15 residues. Germline V gene sequence: CDR1 SGHVS, CDR2 FNYEAQ. The CDR3 here is CASSPDSGSNYGYTF.

V gene TRBV5-1 combines with J gene TRBJ2-5; no DNA is available, so the TRBD1 call from TCRdb remains unchecked. The V gene's germline CDR1 is SGHRS and CDR2 YFSETQ. The CDR3 has 15 residues. This CDR3 reads CASSPNFGQGGTQYF.

The gene calls are TRBV27 and TRBJ1-4; the TCRdb call, TRBD1, lacks DNA for checking. CDR1 and CDR2 from the germline V gene are MNHEY and SMNVEV (reference sequence). The CDR3 is 14 residues long. The CDR3 is CASKGDRGEGKLFF.

This chain links TRBV28 with TRBJ2-3; TCRdb outputs TRBD1, but without DNA this stays unchecked. The CDR3 consists of 14 residues. The V gene's germline CDR1 is MDHEN and CDR2 SYDVKM. CDR3 amino acids: CASSDRENTDTQYF.

The chain is built from TRBV18 and TRBJ2-1; TCRdb designates TRBD1, a call that cannot be tested without DNA. Germline V gene lookup returns CDR1 KGHSH and CDR2 LQKENI. This CDR3 spans 14 amino acids. The CDR3 here is CASSPGLGVNEQFF. The variable domain in full, completed from reference TRBV18 and TRBJ2-1, reads NAGVMQNPRHLVRRRGQEARLRCSPMKGHSHVYWYRQLPEEGLKFMVYLQKENIIDESGMPKERFSAEFPKEGPSILRIQQVVRGDSAAYFCASSPGLGVNEQFFGPGTRLTVL.

The V call is TRBV10-3, the J call TRBJ1-6. The CDR3 spans 15 residues. The germline V gene has CDR1 ENHRY and CDR2 SYGVKD. This chain's CDR3 is CAISMGEADNSPLHF.

This sequence joins TRBV7-8 and TRBJ2-2; TCRdb gives TRBD2 as the D gene, but with no DNA this cannot be confirmed. Germline assignment: CDR1 SGHVS and CDR2 FQNEAQ. The CDR3 runs to 14 residues. The chain's CDR3 is CASSQTSNTGELFF.